Listed here are 32 T cell receptor beta chains from one sample, sequenced in a study of blood T cell repertoires in COVID-19. Assay used: immunoSEQ multiplex PCR; TCRdb lists only in-frame clones, some missing. The data show approximately 200,000 clones, about 86% seen once. Source material: peripheral blood. All receptors derive from a woman aged 60-70 years with acute or convalescent COVID-19.

This clone was picked up one time. The chain carries TRBV30 and TRBJ2-7; 8 positions agree with TRBD2. Germline lookup yields CDR1 GTSNPN and CDR2 SVGIG (reference sequence). J gave up 4 bases and V 3 bases, and 2 bases lay outside the gene matches. The CDR3 runs 12 residues. This CDR3 is CAWSGGAYEQYF. In DNA form, the CDR3 reads TGTGCCTGGAGCGGGGGGGCTTACGAGCAGTACTTC.

The chain employs TRBV5-5 and TRBJ1-2; D perhaps matches TRBD1 (6 bases). The CDR3 contains 14 residues. The V end lost 7 bases, the J end lost 7 bases, and 20 bases lay between the germline ends. CDR1 is SGHKS and CDR2 is YYEKEE in the germline V gene (reference sequence). CDR3 sequence reads: CASHLGGAPFGYTF. The CDR3 DNA is TGTGCCAGCCACCTCGGGGGGGCTCCTTTTGGCTACACCTTC.

The V gene is TRBV7-6, the J gene TRBJ1-4; D is perhaps TRBD1 (5 bases). The V gene's germline CDR1 is SGHVS and CDR2 FNYEAQ. The CDR3 is made up of 15 amino acids. Trimming took 10 bases from V and 8 from J, leaving 23 bases between them. CDR3 protein: CATVEHRTAWEKLFF. DNA for the CDR3: TGTGCCACCGTAGAGCACAGGACGGCTTGGGAAAAACTGTTTTTT.

The rearrangement uses TRBV7-2 and TRBJ1-3, with D possibly being TRBD1 (5 bases). Germline lookup yields CDR1 SGHTA and CDR2 FQGNSA. The germline V and J ends were trimmed by 0 bases and 0 bases, with 9 bases remaining between them. The CDR3 is 16 residues long. The CDR3 region has the DNA TGTGCCAGCAGCTTAGCGGAAGGGGACTCTGGAAACACCATATATTTT. This encodes CASSLAEGDSGNTIYF.

This chain joins TRBV6-4 and TRBJ2-7; 7 nucleotides match TRBD2. Germline V gene sequence: CDR1 MRHNA, CDR2 SNTAGT. This CDR3 has 14 amino acids. The V segment lost 5 bases and the J segment 3 bases; nucleotides outside the gene matches: 7. CDR3 protein: CASSREAGDYEQYF. CDR3 in DNA: TGTGCCAGCAGTCGGGAGGCTGGGGACTACGAGCAGTACTTC.

The genes are TRBV20-1 and TRBJ2-2; 9 bases are shared with TRBD2. V lost 3 bases to trimming and J lost 7 bases; unmatched junction nucleotides: 12. The germline V gene has CDR1 DFQATT and CDR2 SNEGSKA (reference sequence). The CDR3 consists of 16 residues. CDR3 loop: CSASPSGGPRGGELFF. CDR3 sequence (DNA): TGCAGTGCTAGTCCGAGCGGGGGGCCGAGGGGCGGGGAGCTGTTTTTT.

The V and J genes are TRBV5-1 and TRBJ2-3; D call uncertain. This CDR3 has 15 residues. Germline V gives CDR1 SGHRS, CDR2 YFSETQ. V was clipped by 3 bases and J by 0 bases, with 11 bases between them. The CDR3 protein is CASSSRASSTDTQYF. The CDR3 region has the DNA TGCGCCAGCAGCTCCCGAGCCTCTAGCACAGATACGCAGTATTTT.

The chain links TRBV18 to TRBJ2-3, with 9 bases identical to TRBD1. This CDR3 spans 17 amino acids. V gave up 1 base and J gave up 4 bases; unmatched junction bases: 9. The germline V gene encodes CDR1 KGHSH and CDR2 LQKENI. CDR3 protein: CASSPLSRTGGADTQYF. CDR3 nucleotides: TGTGCCAGCTCACCACTTTCCAGAACAGGGGGCGCAGATACGCAGTATTTT.

The chain uses TRBV28 and TRBJ2-1; possibly TRBD2 for D (6 bases). Germline loops: CDR1 MDHEN, CDR2 SYDVKM. The CDR3 spans 15 residues. The V end was cut by 6 bases, the J end by 3 bases, with 15 bases between. The CDR3 DNA reads TGTGCCAGCAGAACACCGGGACTCCACTACAATGAGCAGTTCTTC. Protein product: CASRTPGLHYNEQFF.

This chain joins TRBV28 and TRBJ1-5; D might be TRBD1 (6 bases). V gave up 6 bases and J gave up 3 bases, with 15 bases separating them. This CDR3 has 15 amino acids. CDR1 is MDHEN, CDR2 SYDVKM, per germline. The CDR3 DNA follows: TGTGCCAGCAGCGCCAGGCAGGGGCCCAATCAGCCCCAGCATTTT. Protein product: CASSARQGPNQPQHF.

The chain links TRBV30 to TRBJ2-1, with 9 bases that match TRBD2. Trimming at V came to 4 bases and at J to 8 bases, leaving 12 bases not matched to a gene. Germline V CDR1 and CDR2: GTSNPN, SVGIG (reference sequence). The CDR3 is made up of 15 amino acids. The CDR3 sequence: CAWTSGAIGMDEQFF. Here the CDR3 DNA reads TGTGCCTGGACTAGCGGGGCAATTGGTATGGATGAGCAGTTCTTC.

The CDR3 DNA is TGTGCCAGCAGACCAAGCGGGGCCCAAGAGACCCAGTACTTC. It yields the protein CASRPSGAQETQYF. This sequence joins TRBV7-9 and TRBJ2-5; TRBD2 aligns across 7 bases. Unmatched junction bases numbered 5, after V lost 6 bases and J lost 1 base. CDR3 length equals 14 residues. Germline assignment: CDR1 SEHNR and CDR2 FQNEAQ (reference sequence).

This sequence joins TRBV4-1 and TRBJ1-5, with D unresolved. V was pared by 3 bases and J by 0 bases, with 15 bases between. CDR1 is MGHRA and CDR2 is YSYEKL in the germline V gene. The CDR3 is made up of 17 amino acids. The CDR3 nucleotides are TGCGCCAGCAGCCATACCTTTCCGAGGAATAGCAATCAGCCCCAGCATTTT. Translating gives CASSHTFPRNSNQPQHF.

The chain recombines TRBV7-2 with TRBJ1-2; 7 nucleotides align to TRBD1. There are 16 residues in the CDR3. The germline V gene encodes CDR1 SGHTA and CDR2 FQGNSA. V dropped 2 bases and J dropped 4; count of bases not matched to a gene: 10. CDR3 sequence reads: CASSLTLQGSIYGYTF. DNA of the CDR3: TGTGCCAGCAGCTTAACATTACAGGGGTCTATCTATGGCTACACCTTC.

This sequence joins TRBV19 and TRBJ2-7; 7 bases agree with TRBD2. Germline CDR1 reads LNHDA; CDR2 reads SQIVND (reference sequence). The ends lost 2 bases at V and 0 bases at J; junction bases unmatched: 1. The CDR3 is 14 residues long. This CDR3 reads CASSILAASYEQYF. DNA of the CDR3: TGTGCCAGTAGTATACTAGCGGCCTCCTACGAGCAGTACTTC.

The chain carries TRBV2 and TRBJ2-1; the match to TRBD2 covers 8 bases. CDR1 is SNHLY, CDR2 FYNNEI, per germline. V gave up 3 bases and J gave up 9 bases; unmatched junction bases: 7. The CDR3 has 14 residues. The CDR3 reads CASSDRGGRSEQFF. The CDR3 DNA reads TGTGCCAGCAGTGACCGGGGGGGCCGGTCTGAGCAGTTCTTC.

V and J are TRBV30 and TRBJ1-2; D might be TRBD1 (5 bases). V gave up 4 bases and J gave up 6 bases, with 12 bases separating them. Germline V gene lookup returns CDR1 GTSNPN and CDR2 SVGIG (reference sequence). The CDR3 extends over 12 amino acids. CDR3 bases: TGTGCCTGGAACGCGGGGGGGGATGGCTACACCTTC. Its protein is CAWNAGGDGYTF.

This rearrangement joins TRBV21-1 to TRBJ2-3; TRBD1 is taken as the D call from the table, unchecked against the DNA. TRBV21-1 is a documented pseudogene. The CDR3 runs to 16 residues. The CDR3 bases are TGTGCCAGCAGCAAAGCTAGGGGGCGCCCCACAGATACGCAGTATTTT. Amino acid sequence: CASSKARGRPTDTQYF.

V usage is TRBV5-6 and J usage is TRBJ2-1, with 9 bases matching TRBD2. Germline assignment: CDR1 SGHDT and CDR2 YYEEEE. The CDR3 is 16 residues long. V shed 2 bases and J 2 bases; nucleotides not matched to a gene: 5. As DNA, the CDR3 is TGTGCCAGCAGCTTCGGAGCGGGGGGCACCTACAATGAGCAGTTCTTC. Protein product: CASSFGAGGTYNEQFF.

The chain uses TRBV5-6 and TRBJ1-2; no definite D call. Deletions cut 4 bases from V and 0 bases from J, with 13 bases between. The CDR3 consists of 15 residues. Germline CDR1 SGHDT, CDR2 YYEEEE. CDR3 amino acids: CASSPSPWPNYGYTF. In DNA form, the CDR3 reads TGTGCCAGCAGCCCCTCTCCGTGGCCTAACTATGGCTACACCTTC.

The CDR3 DNA reads TGTGCCAGCAGCTCGAGGGGGGGCACGCAGTATTTT. Translated, it gives CASSSRGGTQYF. The chain combines TRBV7-2 with TRBJ2-3, with D perhaps TRBD2 (7 bases). Germline values: CDR1 SGHTA, CDR2 FQGNSA. The CDR3 is made up of 12 amino acids. With 4 bases removed from V and 9 bases from J, the gap between germline ends came to 11 bases.

The chain recombines TRBV5-4 with TRBJ2-7, with 9 positions matching TRBD1. The CDR3 is made up of 12 amino acids. J was trimmed by 7 bases and V by 4 bases; bases with no gene match: 3. The germline V gene encodes CDR1 SGHNT and CDR2 YYREEE (reference sequence). The CDR3 reads CASSRTGDEQYF. The CDR3 bases are TGTGCCAGCAGCAGGACAGGGGATGAGCAGTACTTC.

The rearrangement uses TRBV11-2 and TRBJ2-3; TRBD1 might be the D (6 bases). Per germline, CDR1 SGHAT and CDR2 FQNNGV. Trimming cost V 5 bases and J 2 bases, with 14 bases left between them. The length of the CDR3 is 15 residues. CDR3 in DNA: TGTGCCAGCAGCGAACAGGGAGACTCCACAGATACGCAGTATTTT. Translation: CASSEQGDSTDTQYF.

The chain couples TRBV6-5 to TRBJ2-7; TRBD2 agrees at 9 bases. The junction had 10 bases not matched to a gene; V was cut back by 8 bases and J by 2 bases. Germline V lookup: CDR1 MNHEY, CDR2 SVGAGI. The CDR3 extends over 15 amino acids. The chain's CDR3 is CASSTSGGSTYEQYF. The DNA of the CDR3 is TGTGCCAGCTCTACCAGCGGGGGGTCTACCTACGAGCAGTACTTC.

In its sample, this clone was seen a few times. This chain connects TRBV4-1 to TRBJ1-5, with D unresolved. V was clipped by 0 bases and J by 4 bases, with 7 bases between them. CDR3 length: 14 amino acids. From germline, CDR1 is MGHRA and CDR2 YSYEKL. In DNA, the CDR3 is TGCGCCAGCAGCCAAGACGGAGGGAATCAGCCCCAGCATTTT. This codes for CASSQDGGNQPQHF.

This clone is a singleton in its sample. The rearrangement joins TRBV2 to TRBJ1-2, with D uncertain. Germline loops: CDR1 SNHLY, CDR2 FYNNEI. The CDR3 spans 13 residues. Trimming took off 4 bases at V and 5 bases at J, with 11 bases between the two ends. In DNA form, the CDR3 reads TGTGCCAGCAGTGGCGGGAATAGTTATGGCTACACCTTC. Its protein is CASSGGNSYGYTF. The variable domain in full, with the rest retrieved from reference TRBV2 and TRBJ1-2, is EPEVTQTPSHQVTQMGQEVILRCVPISNHLYFYWYRQILGQKVEFLVSFYNNEISEKSEIFDDQFSVERPDGSNFTLKIRSTKLEDSAMYFCASSGGNSYGYTFGSGTRLTVV.

In its sample, this clone was seen a few times. This chain uses TRBV2 with TRBJ1-1; D is ambiguous. The CDR3 extends over 14 amino acids. The ends were cut back, 5 bases at V and 1 base at J, with 11 bases in the middle. The germline V gene encodes CDR1 SNHLY and CDR2 FYNNEI. The CDR3 protein is CASSLPTANTEAFF. DNA of the CDR3: TGTGCCAGCAGTTTACCTACAGCGAACACTGAAGCTTTCTTT.

V and J are TRBV11-3 and TRBJ1-1; 7 bases align to TRBD1. This CDR3 region has 15 residues. Germline V gene sequence: CDR1 SGHNT, CDR2 YENEEA. J gave up 1 base and V 8 bases, and 10 bases lay outside the gene matches. For the CDR3, the DNA is TGTGCCAGCGCGCCAGGGGGGAAGGCGAACACTGAAGCTTTCTTT. Amino acids: CASAPGGKANTEAFF.

A single count supports this clone. The chain employs TRBV10-3 and TRBJ2-3, with 8 nucleotides matching TRBD2. CDR1 is ENHRY, CDR2 SYGVKD, per germline. The junction had 7 bases not matched to a gene; V was cut back by 0 bases and J by 5 bases. The CDR3 is 16 amino acids. The DNA for the CDR3 is TGTGCCATCAGTGAGTCGAGACGGGGGGGAGGAGATACGCAGTATTTT. Its protein product is CAISESRRGGGDTQYF.

The J gene is TRBJ2-2, the V gene TRBV14; TRBD2 might be the D (6 bases). CDR1 and CDR2 (germline): SGHDN, FVKESK. V dropped 6 bases and J dropped 6 bases, with 14 bases sitting between them. The CDR3 is 14 amino acids. DNA of the CDR3: TGTGCCAGCAGTTCGGGGGTGAGGGCCGGGGAGCTGTTTTTT. It codes for CASSSGVRAGELFF. Drawing the rest from reference TRBV14 and TRBJ2-2, the complete variable domain is EAGVTQFPSHSVIEKGQTVTLRCDPISGHDNLYWYRRVMGKEIKFLLHFVKESKQDESGMPNNRFLAERTGGTYSTLKVQPAELEDSGVYFCASSSGVRAGELFFGEGSRLTVL.

V usage is TRBV27 and J usage is TRBJ1-6; weak D call: TRBD1 (5 bases). The V end was cut by 5 bases, the J end by 0 bases, with 11 bases between. The CDR3 is 16 amino acids. Germline V gives CDR1 MNHEY, CDR2 SMNVEV (reference sequence). The CDR3 reads CASSGGMGSYNSPLHF. Here the CDR3 DNA reads TGTGCCAGCAGTGGGGGGATGGGCTCCTATAATTCACCCCTCCACTTT.

The genes are TRBV19 and TRBJ1-1, with unresolved D. The ends were cut back, 6 bases at V and 2 bases at J, with 10 bases in the middle. Germline CDR1 and CDR2: LNHDA and SQIVND (reference sequence). The CDR3 is made up of 13 amino acids. The CDR3 DNA is TGTGCCAGTAGCCGCGAATATAACACTGAAGCTTTCTTT. Amino acid sequence: CASSREYNTEAFF. The full variable domain, with the rest looked up from reference TRBV19 and TRBJ1-1, is DGGITQSPKYLFRKEGQNVTLSCEQNLNHDAMYWYRQDPGQGLRLIYYSQIVNDFQKGDIAEGYSVSREKKESFPLTVTSAQKNPTAFYLCASSREYNTEAFFGQGTRLTVV.